These 29 T cell receptor beta chains were sequenced from one sample in a study of T cells in Graves' hyperthyroidism and ophthalmopathy (dated by TCRdb to the late 2010s). The library was prepared using multiplex PCR. Sequencer: Illumina HiSeq 2000. TCR beta CDR3 regions were amplified from RNA transcripts. For the first round of RT-PCR on the TCR CDR3, the HTBI primer set was used together with the Qiagen OneStep RT-PCR kit. The public reads were quality trimmed at Q25 with fastp and then assembled into clones with MiXCR by TCRdb, keeping productive beta chains. Under each unique CDR3 protein, matching rows form one entry showing the most common genes and DNA. Recorded for this sample are about 640,000 distinct CDR3 sequences; 45% of them occurred a single time. Under 8.5% of the sample is taken by the ten largest. Sequenced material: peripheral blood or thyroid tissue (not recorded which). Receptor source: an adult man with Graves' disease, either hyperthyroidism or ophthalmopathy (not recorded which).

This clonotype was detected many times. The CDR3 nucleotides read TGTGCCACCAGTGATTTCCCGGGACAGCCCCAGCATTTT. It encodes CATSDFPGQPQHF. This chain connects TRBV24-1 to TRBJ1-5; D unresolved. Germline V gene data show CDR1 as KGHDR and CDR2 as SFDVKD. V was pared by 1 base and J by 7 bases, with 7 bases between. The CDR3 spans 13 residues.

The chain combines TRBV2 with TRBJ1-2; 7 positions agree with TRBD1. Germline V gene sequence: CDR1 SNHLY, CDR2 FYNNEI. V shed 9 bases, J shed 2 bases, and the junction held 15 bases outside the gene matches. The CDR3 loop spans 16 amino acids. CDR3 DNA sequence: TGTGCCAGGCTTATATCCTCCGGGACAGACAACTATGGCTACACCTTC. This gives the protein CARLISSGTDNYGYTF.

This clonotype was seen a handful of times. The rearrangement joins TRBV7-9 to TRBJ1-2; D ambiguous. CDR3 size: 14 residues. The V gene's germline CDR1 is SEHNR and CDR2 FQNEAQ (reference sequence). Trimming cost V 3 bases and J 3 bases, with 11 bases left between them. The CDR3 here is CASSFSLTDYGYTF. Here the CDR3 DNA reads TGTGCCAGCAGCTTTTCACTGACGGACTATGGCTACACCTTC. The variable domain in full, completed from reference TRBV7-9 and TRBJ1-2, reads DTGVSQNPRHKITKRGQNVTFRCDPISEHNRLYWYRQTLGQGPEFLTYFQNEAQLEKSRLLSDRFSAERPKGSFSTLEIQRTEQGDSAMYLCASSFSLTDYGYTFGSGTRLTVV.

In the case of this clonotype: One base away lies a much larger clone, so this may be a sequencing read error. This sequence joins TRBV7-9 and TRBJ1-4, with a weak D call TRBD1 (5 bases). This CDR3 has 15 amino acids. Trimming removed 1 base at V and 4 bases at J, with 10 bases between. The germline gives CDR1 SEHNR, CDR2 FQNEAQ (reference sequence). The CDR3 region is CASSLETDGNEKLFF. The CDR3 coding sequence is TGTGCCAGCAGCTTAGAGACAGATGGTAATGAAAAACTGTTTTTT.

This clonotype occurred many times. The rearrangement joins TRBV29-1 to TRBJ1-2; a weak D match, TRBD1 (6 bases). This CDR3 contains 12 residues. Per germline, CDR1 SQVTM and CDR2 ANQGSEA. V lost 6 bases, J lost 8 bases, and 16 bases lay in between. In DNA, the CDR3 is TGCAGCGTCCGGCCGGGGGCGCGGGGCTACACCTTC. Protein sequence: CSVRPGARGYTF.

This clonotype showed up many times. The gene calls are TRBV12-3 or TRBV12-4 and TRBJ1-5; TRBD1 aligns across 12 bases. After removal of 5 bases from V and 2 bases from J, the junction contained 4 bases not matched to a gene. This CDR3 spans 16 amino acids. CDR3 loop: CASSLGTGGGNQPQHF. CDR3 coding DNA: TGTGCCAGCAGTCTCGGGACAGGGGGCGGCAATCAGCCCCAGCATTTT.

The gene calls are TRBV7-2 and TRBJ2-7; 7 nucleotides align to TRBD2. The DNA matches TRBJ2-5 better at its end, which makes the J call doubtful. Per the germline V gene, CDR1 is SGHTA and CDR2 is FQGNSA. This CDR3 is built from 15 residues. CDR3 in DNA: TGTGCCAGCAGCCCGGGAGGCGGGAGCGGAGAGACCCAGTACTTC. Translating it yields CASSPGGGSGETQYF.

This clonotype has at least ten counts. The chain couples TRBV2 to TRBJ1-6; 7 nucleotides agree with TRBD1. CDR3 length: 15 residues. Germline V gene sequence: CDR1 SNHLY, CDR2 FYNNEI. V lost 5 bases, J lost 7 bases, and 8 bases stayed unmatched. The CDR3 reads CASSPSAGGNSPLHF. The CDR3 coding sequence is TGTGCCAGCAGTCCGTCAGCAGGGGGGAATTCACCCCTCCACTTT.

The rearrangement joins TRBV7-9 to TRBJ1-5; TRBD1 matches 7 bases. Unmatched junction bases numbered 3, after V lost 0 bases and J lost 1 base. Germline loops: CDR1 SEHNR, CDR2 FQNEAQ (reference sequence). The CDR3 covers 16 residues. CDR3 bases: TGTGCCAGCAGCTTAGCGGGGACAGCCAGCAATCAGCCCCAGCATTTT. Its translation: CASSLAGTASNQPQHF.

In this sample, this clonotype turned up many times. The rearrangement links TRBV7-9 to TRBJ2-2; no firm D call. CDR1 is SEHNR and CDR2 is FQNEAQ in the germline V gene (reference sequence). The CDR3 runs 13 residues. Trimming took off 1 base at V and 4 bases at J, with 4 bases between the two ends. The CDR3 nucleotides read TGTGCCAGCAGCTTAGATGGCACCGGGGAGCTGTTTTTT. Translation gives CASSLDGTGELFF.

V is TRBV5-4 and J is TRBJ2-3; unclear D gene. CDR3 size: 14 residues. Germline loops: CDR1 SGHNT, CDR2 YYREEE (reference sequence). V lost 0 bases, J lost 4 bases, and 9 bases lay in between. The CDR3 protein is CASSLGMVADTQYF. The CDR3 bases are TGTGCCAGCAGCTTGGGGATGGTTGCAGATACGCAGTATTTT.

This clonotype showed up many times. The chain is built from TRBV20-1 and TRBJ1-4; maybe TRBD1 (5 bases). Per the germline V gene, CDR1 is DFQATT and CDR2 is SNEGSKA (reference sequence). V lost 6 bases and J lost 7, with 12 bases in between. CDR3 size: 12 residues. Written as DNA, the CDR3 is TGCAGTGCCAGGGAGGTGGCTGAAAAACTGTTTTTT. It translates to CSAREVAEKLFF.

This chain uses TRBV7-9 with TRBJ1-1; D possibly corresponds to TRBD1 (5 bases). The length of the CDR3 is 15 residues. Germline values: CDR1 SEHNR, CDR2 FQNEAQ (reference sequence). Trimming removed 5 bases at V and 5 bases at J, with 18 bases between. CDR3 in amino acids: CASSLNSSGSTEAFF. CDR3 DNA: TGTGCCAGCAGCCTGAACAGTTCAGGGAGTACTGAAGCTTTCTTT.

This clonotype was counted a single time. The CDR3 does not close with the conserved phenylalanine or tryptophan, likely indicating a read error. The DNA is omitted, as the CDR3 cannot be located on it reliably, and the CDR3 follows TCRdb's listing. The CDR3 sequence: CATSVVPG. This chain links TRBV24-1 with TRBJ1-5. With termini counted, the CDR3 has 8 amino acids. The germline CDR1 and CDR2 sequences are KGHDR and SFDVKD.

The chain employs TRBV4-1 and TRBJ1-3, with a possible D match to TRBD1 (6 bases). The germline gives CDR1 MGHRA, CDR2 YSYEKL. The CDR3 has 13 residues. Trimming cost V 4 bases and J 9 bases, with 13 bases left between them. The CDR3 DNA follows: TGCGCCAGCAGCCCCGGGGGCAGAAGCACCATATATTTT. Protein sequence: CASSPGGRSTIYF.

The chain recombines TRBV29-1 with TRBJ2-6, with D possibly TRBD1 on 7 matching bases. From germline, CDR1 is SQVTM and CDR2 ANQGSEA. The CDR3 extends over 16 amino acids. V was pared by 7 bases and J by 2 bases, with 18 bases between. The CDR3 loop reads CSARTGGNTGANVLTF. The CDR3 DNA reads as TGCAGCGCTAGGACAGGAGGGAACACTGGGGCCAACGTCCTGACTTTC.

This chain connects TRBV10-1 to TRBJ1-4; no definite D call. This CDR3 comprises 15 residues. Germline CDR1 is WNHNN and CDR2 is SYGVQD (reference sequence). Deletions cut 6 bases from V and 7 bases from J, with 18 bases between. The CDR3 sequence: CASSAAGEGGEKLFF. In nucleotides, the CDR3 is TGCGCCAGCAGCGCCGCCGGGGAGGGAGGTGAAAAACTGTTTTTT.

Only a few counts were recorded for this clonotype. The chain carries TRBV20-1 and TRBJ2-7; D perhaps matches TRBD2 (6 bases). Trimming removed 3 bases at V and 4 bases at J, with 16 bases between. The CDR3 has 14 residues. The germline V gene has CDR1 DFQATT and CDR2 SNEGSKA (reference sequence). In DNA form, the CDR3 reads TGCAGTGCTAGTGGGCCCGGAGGGTTATACGAGCAGTACTTC. Translating gives CSASGPGGLYEQYF.

This clonotype was seen many times. This chain uses TRBV2 with TRBJ2-7; maybe TRBD1 (5 bases). Deletions cut 3 bases from V and 0 bases from J, with 12 bases between. This CDR3 comprises 15 residues. Germline lookup yields CDR1 SNHLY and CDR2 FYNNEI. This CDR3 reads CASSEWGSSSYEQYF. In DNA form, the CDR3 reads TGTGCCAGCAGTGAGTGGGGCTCCAGCTCCTACGAGCAGTACTTC.

V gene TRBV19 combines with J gene TRBJ1-1; D uncertain. The V end lost 10 bases, the J end lost 0 bases, and 15 bases lay between the germline ends. The CDR3 loop spans 14 amino acids. Germline V CDR1 and CDR2: LNHDA, SQIVND (reference sequence). The CDR3: CATSTPTMNTEAFF. The CDR3 nucleotides are TGTGCCACCAGTACCCCAACCATGAACACTGAAGCTTTCTTT.

The CDR3 is CASSLRLHEQYF. In nucleotides, the CDR3 is TGTGCCAGCAGCCTCCGCCTACACGAGCAGTACTTC. The rearrangement links TRBV11-2 to TRBJ2-7; D uncertain. This CDR3 has 12 residues. Germline-derived CDR1 and CDR2 are SGHAT and FQNNGV. V lost 5 bases to trimming and J lost 5 bases, with 10 bases between them.

V is TRBV9 and J is TRBJ1-2; unclear D gene. The CDR3 consists of 15 residues. V dropped 7 bases and J dropped 4 bases, with 20 bases sitting between them. The germline V gene has CDR1 SGDLS and CDR2 YYNGEE. In DNA form, the CDR3 reads TGTGCCAGCTCACCACCTGCGACGCCAACCTATGGCTACACCTTC. Protein: CASSPPATPTYGYTF.

The rearrangement uses TRBV5-6 and TRBJ1-2, with D possibly being TRBD1 (5 bases). This CDR3 is built from 15 residues. From germline, CDR1 is SGHDT and CDR2 YYEEEE. With 0 bases removed from V and 4 bases from J, the gap between germline ends came to 13 bases. The CDR3 region is CASSLEGQSIYGYTF. The CDR3 DNA is TGTGCCAGCAGCTTGGAGGGGCAGAGCATCTATGGCTACACCTTC. Supplemented by reference TRBV5-6 and TRBJ1-2, the full variable domain reads DAGVTQSPTHLIKTRGQQVTLRCSPKSGHDTVSWYQQALGQGPQFIFQYYEEEERQRGNFPDRFSGHQFPNYSSELNVNALLLGDSALYLCASSLEGQSIYGYTFGSGTRLTVV.

The J gene is TRBJ2-5, the V gene TRBV19; D perhaps matches TRBD2 (5 bases). Germline V gene sequence: CDR1 LNHDA, CDR2 SQIVND (reference sequence). This CDR3 is 15 amino acids long. Deletions cut 4 bases from V and 3 bases from J, with 15 bases between. The CDR3 sequence: CASSTSTPGEETQYF. In DNA, the CDR3 is TGTGCCAGTAGTACCTCCACTCCCGGGGAAGAGACCCAGTACTTC. Full variable domain (rest looked up from reference TRBV19 and TRBJ2-5): DGGITQSPKYLFRKEGQNVTLSCEQNLNHDAMYWYRQDPGQGLRLIYYSQIVNDFQKGDIAEGYSVSREKKESFPLTVTSAQKNPTAFYLCASSTSTPGEETQYFGPGTRLLVL.

The genes are TRBV5-8 and TRBJ1-1; D is uncertain. The CDR3 is 11 amino acids. The germline CDR1 and CDR2 sequences are SGHTS and YDEGEE. V shed 2 bases and J shed 10 bases, with 9 bases lying between them. The CDR3 protein is CASSFRSGAFF. The DNA of the CDR3 is TGTGCCAGCAGCTTTCGAAGCGGAGCTTTCTTT.

V is TRBV2 and J is TRBJ1-1; D gene unclear. The germline V and J ends were trimmed by 2 bases and 3 bases, with 10 bases remaining between them. The CDR3 is made up of 14 amino acids. Germline V CDR1 and CDR2: SNHLY, FYNNEI. Here the CDR3 DNA reads TGTGCCAGCAGTGAACGACTCATGGACACTGAAGCTTTCTTT. Its translation is CASSERLMDTEAFF.

CDR3 sequence: CASTVSGRAFSYEQYF. The DNA of the CDR3 is TGCGCCAGCACAGTTAGCGGGAGGGCCTTCTCCTACGAGCAGTACTTC. The chain carries TRBV5-1 and TRBJ2-7, with 11 bases that match TRBD2. Germline V gene lookup returns CDR1 SGHRS and CDR2 YFSETQ. This CDR3 has 16 residues. The junction had 8 bases not matched to a gene; V was cut back by 6 bases and J by 0 bases.

The chain links TRBV25-1 to TRBJ1-6; D is perhaps TRBD1 (5 bases). Trimming shortened V by 8 bases and J by 5 bases, and 16 bases separated the two germline ends. CDR1 and CDR2 from the germline V gene are MGHDK and SYGVNS. CDR3 length: 15 amino acids. The CDR3 sequence: CASLEGFGHNSPLHF. In DNA form, the CDR3 reads TGTGCCAGCTTAGAGGGGTTCGGCCATAATTCACCCCTCCACTTT. Combining the CDR3 with reference TRBV25-1 and TRBJ1-6 gives the whole variable domain EADIYQTPRYLVIGTGKKITLECSQTMGHDKMYWYQQDPGMELHLIHYSYGVNSTEKGDLSSESTVSRIRTEHFPLTLESARPSHTSQYLCASLEGFGHNSPLHFGNGTRLTVT.

J is TRBJ1-5 and V is TRBV2, with D hard to call. Deletions cut 1 base from V and 6 bases from J, with 7 bases between. The CDR3 length is 13 residues. Germline-derived CDR1 and CDR2 are SNHLY and FYNNEI. The CDR3 sequence: CASSEVGSQPQHF. The CDR3 bases are TGTGCCAGCAGTGAAGTGGGGAGTCAGCCCCAGCATTTT.